The present T cell receptor beta chain was sequenced within a study of blood T cells in healthy people across ages. No fewer than 6.5 million PBMCs went into each sample. With a J-beta primer mix and a sample-barcoded 5' primer, a second PCR ran about 6 to 11 cycles. Each cDNA molecule received a tag from a template-switch adaptor that had 12 random nucleotides. A single record per CDR3 protein comes from TCRdb applying MiXCR to the 5' RACE reads. This sample has 700,000 to 950,000 distinct CDR3 sequences; roughly 50% occur once, and the top ten carry 22%. The study's findings and limits: TCR beta diversity per million T cells fell roughly linearly with age.

To note about this clonotype: Its antigen is still unknown.

Sequencing used blood. This sequence originates from a man in his thirties or forties in good health.

The CDR3 protein is CAWSVDRGRFLFTGNEQFF. The CDR3 DNA is TGTGCCTGGAGTGTTGACAGGGGGCGCTTCTTGTTTACCGGCAATGAGCAGTTCTTC. The chain has TRBV30 and TRBJ2-1; TRBD1 aligns across 10 bases. V lost 0 bases and J lost 6; bases outside the gene matches: 17. The CDR3 has 19 residues. The germline V gene encodes CDR1 GTSNPN and CDR2 SVGIG (reference sequence).